This TCR beta chain was captured by sequencing in a study of cytomegalovirus exposure and HLA in healthy donors. It was with 60 Vbeta and 13 Jbeta primers that the PCR ran. Clones were read by immunoSEQ multiplex PCR, and TCRdb kept only the in-frame ones, dropping some. The sample has 130,000 or so clones, roughly 70% seen once. This CDR3 region has 13 residues. Germline V gene data show CDR1 as MNHEY and CDR2 as SMNVEV (reference sequence). With 2 bases removed from V and 7 bases from J, the gap between germline ends came to 11 bases. Sequenced material: PBMCs. This chain links TRBV27 with TRBJ1-2; TRBD1 is a possible D gene (5 bases). The TCR originated in a woman between 35 and 50 years old in good health and CMV-seropositive. The CDR3 DNA follows: TGTGCCAGCAGTTTACAGGCCCAGGGTGGCTACACCTTC. Translated, it gives CASSLQAQGGYTF.